The subject of this entry is one T cell receptor (beta chain). No antigen is known for it. Amplified TCR beta CDR3 regions came from RNA transcripts. First-round RT-PCR of the TCR CDR3 relied on the HTBI primer set. TCRdb ran MiXCR on the multiplex PCR reads and lists one entry per CDR3 protein. The data show some 690,000 distinct CDR3 sequences, with 15% to 20% seen just once and 15% to 19% held by the top ten. The entry originates in a study of T cells in Graves' hyperthyroidism and ophthalmopathy. The study's findings and limits: Most thyroid-expanded clonotypes above 0.001 were also found in blood.

CDR3 length: 13 amino acids. After removal of 5 bases from V and 4 bases from J, the junction contained 5 bases not matched to a gene. CDR1 LNHNV and CDR2 YYDKDF come from the germline V gene (reference sequence). The gene calls are TRBV15 and TRBJ2-7; 7 nucleotides agree with TRBD2. Input material: blood. The clonotype comes from a man aged 45 to 65 with Graves' hyperthyroidism. CDR3 residues: CATSPGAGYEQYF. The CDR3 DNA sequence: TGTGCCACCAGCCCGGGAGCGGGATACGAGCAGTACTTC.